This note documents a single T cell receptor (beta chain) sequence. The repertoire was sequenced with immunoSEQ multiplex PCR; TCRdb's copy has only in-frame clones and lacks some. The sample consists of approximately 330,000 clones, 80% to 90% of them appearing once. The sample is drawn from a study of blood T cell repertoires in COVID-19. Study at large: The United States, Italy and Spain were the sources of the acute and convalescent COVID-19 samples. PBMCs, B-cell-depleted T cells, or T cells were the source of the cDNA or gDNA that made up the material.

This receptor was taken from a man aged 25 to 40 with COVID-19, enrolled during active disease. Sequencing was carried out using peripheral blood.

DNA for the CDR3: TGTGCCAGCACTAGGTACCGCAATGAGCAGTTCTTC. Protein sequence: CASTRYRNEQFF. V usage is TRBV2 and J usage is TRBJ2-1; D uncertain. With 7 bases removed from V and 6 bases from J, the gap between germline ends came to 10 bases. The CDR3 has 12 residues. Germline-derived CDR1 and CDR2 are SNHLY and FYNNEI. Full variable domain (remainder filled in from reference TRBV2 and TRBJ2-1): EPEVTQTPSHQVTQMGQEVILRCVPISNHLYFYWYRQILGQKVEFLVSFYNNEISEKSEIFDDQFSVERPDGSNFTLKIRSTKLEDSAMYFCASTRYRNEQFFGPGTRLTVL.